This T cell receptor (beta chain) was recovered during a study of T cell responses to AZD1222 COVID-19 vaccine. Study findings and constraints: Two AZD1222 administrations were followed by greater Spike-specific TCR breadth and depth.

Sequencing used immunoSEQ multiplex PCR; TCRdb keeps in-frame clones, though not all of them. The sample consists of tens of thousands of clones, around 80% of them appearing once. Concerning this clone: The antigen remains unidentified.

This CDR3 is built from 16 residues. The germline CDR1 and CDR2 sequences are GTSNPN and SVGIG (reference sequence). V shed 0 bases and J shed 2 bases, with 16 bases lying between them. The TCR was taken from an adult in good health. Sequencing used peripheral blood, obtained on day 0 of AZD1222 vaccination. The V gene is TRBV30, the J gene TRBJ1-1; no firm D call. The CDR3 sequence is CAWSVRRRHNNTEAFF. The CDR3 DNA reads as TGTGCCTGGAGTGTACGAAGGCGGCACAATAACACTGAAGCTTTCTTT.